The present T cell receptor (beta chain) was sequenced within a study of shared clonotypes between healthy human individuals. The study's findings and limits: Larger estimated richness was generally recorded for naive subsets relative to memory subsets. Rarefaction demonstrated incomplete sorted-subset sequencing despite large depth.

The repertoire was sequenced with immunoSEQ multiplex PCR; TCRdb's copy has only in-frame clones and lacks some. The sample records over a million clones, roughly 96% being singletons. There are 13 residues in the CDR3. V lost 5 bases and J lost 11, with 19 bases in between. Germline V CDR1 and CDR2: SGHRS, YFSETQ. CD4+ cell separation produced CD45RA+ naive and CD45RA-negative memory subsets. Concerning this clone: Its antigen is unidentified.

The V gene is TRBV5-1, the J gene TRBJ1-1; D gene ambiguous. The specimen sequenced was naive CD4+ T cells sorted from blood. The subset was: CD45RA+ positively selected. The clonotype was recovered from a young man in good health. The CDR3 DNA follows: TGCGCCAGCAGGAACTTGGCGCACCTCGACGCTTTCTTT. Its protein is CASRNLAHLDAFF.